The 3 T cell receptor beta chains presented below share a single source sample, sequenced in a study of CD8 T cells in Susac syndrome. Random hexamers primed reverse transcription of about 0.5 to 1 ug RNA. TCRdb reanalysed the immunoSEQ multiplex PCR reads using MiXCR and keeps one entry per CDR3 protein. The sample yields under 200,000 distinct CDR3 sequences, 95% seen once. Sequences were obtained from CD4+ T cells from PBMCs. The receptors shown here come from a human donor in good health.

The J gene is TRBJ2-4, the V gene TRBV20-1, with D possibly TRBD2 on 5 matching bases. From germline, CDR1 is DFQATT and CDR2 SNEGSKA (reference sequence). The V and J ends lost 1 base and 1 base respectively, with 11 bases between them. The CDR3 has 15 amino acids. CDR3 region: CSARGRVVAKNIQYF. Written as DNA, the CDR3 is TGCAGTGCTAGAGGGCGGGTTGTTGCCAAAAACATTCAGTACTTC.

The chain carries TRBV6-5 and TRBJ2-7, with no clear D. Germline V lookup: CDR1 MNHEY, CDR2 SVGAGI. Trimming left V 6 bases short and J 2 bases short, with 11 bases between. The CDR3 covers 13 residues. In nucleotides, the CDR3 is TGTGCCAGCAGGGAAGGATCTGCCTACGAGCAGTACGTC. Its protein product is CASREGSAYEQYV.

The rearrangement joins TRBV12-3 or TRBV12-4 to TRBJ2-1; 10 bases fit TRBD1. Trimming cost V 6 bases and J 6 bases; bases outside gene matches: 8. This CDR3 contains 15 residues. The CDR3 loop is CASSRDRGVGNEQFF. The CDR3 region has the DNA TGTGCCAGCAGCCGGGACAGGGGAGTGGGCAATGAGCAGTTCTTC.